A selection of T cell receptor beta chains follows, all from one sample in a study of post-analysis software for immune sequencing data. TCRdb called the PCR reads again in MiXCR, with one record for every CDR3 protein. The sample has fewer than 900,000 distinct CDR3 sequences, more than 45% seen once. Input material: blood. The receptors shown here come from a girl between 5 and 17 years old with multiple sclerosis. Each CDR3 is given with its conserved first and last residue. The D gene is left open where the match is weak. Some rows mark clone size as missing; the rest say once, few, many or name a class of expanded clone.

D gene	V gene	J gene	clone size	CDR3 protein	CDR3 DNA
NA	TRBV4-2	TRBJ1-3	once	CASSQVGGDGGNTIYF	TGTGCCAGCAGCCAAGTGGGGGGCGACGGTGGAAACACCATATATTTT
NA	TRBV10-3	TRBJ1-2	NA	CAISDPDSPYGYTF	TGTGCCATCAGTGATCCCGACAGTCCCTATGGCTACACCTTC
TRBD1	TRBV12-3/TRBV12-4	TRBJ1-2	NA	CASSPDRGHYYGYTF	TGTGCCAGCAGTCCCGACAGGGGGCACTACTATGGCTACACTTTC
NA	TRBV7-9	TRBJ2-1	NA	CASSPPSGYYNEQFF	TGTGCCAGCAGCCCCCCATCGGGATATTACAATGAGCAGTTCTTC
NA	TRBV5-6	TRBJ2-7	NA	CASRRFFLKQGDYEQYF	TGTGCCAGCAGGAGGTTTTTTTTAAAACAGGGAGACTACGAGCAGTACTTC
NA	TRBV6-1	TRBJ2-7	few	CASSEAASRYEQYF	TGTGCCAGCAGTGAAGCTGCTAGCAGATACGAGCAGTACTTC
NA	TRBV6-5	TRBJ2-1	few	CASKGIEQFF	TGTGCCAGTAAAGGAATTGAGCAGTTCTTC
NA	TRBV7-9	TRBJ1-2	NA	CASSPQGVGYTF	TGTGCCAGCAGCCCACAGGGAGTTGGCTACACCTTC
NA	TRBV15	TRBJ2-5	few	CATSRFDLGLTKGTQYF	TGTGCCACCAGCAGATTCGACCTAGGGCTCACGAAAGGGACCCAGTACTTC
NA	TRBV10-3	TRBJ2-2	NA	CAISESGGTGELFF	TGTGCCATCAGTGAGTCCGGGGGAACCGGGGAGCTGTTTTTT
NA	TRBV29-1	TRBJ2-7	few	CSVVESSYEQYF	TGCAGCGTTGTGGAGAGCTCCTACGAGCAGTACTTC
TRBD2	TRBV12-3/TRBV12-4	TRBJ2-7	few	CASTPSGTSGYEQYF	TGTGCCAGCACTCCCTCTGGGACTAGTGGTTACGAGCAGTACTTC
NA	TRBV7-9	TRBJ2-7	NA	CASSQPPNGLSYEQYF	TGTGCCAGCAGCCAGCCCCCTAACGGGCTCTCCTACGAGCAGTACTTC
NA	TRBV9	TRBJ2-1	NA	CASSPRVSGNEQFF	TGTGCCAGCAGCCCCAGGGTGTCAGGCAATGAGCAGTTCTTC
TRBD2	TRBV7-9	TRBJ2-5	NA	CASSLAPRREQYF	TGTGCCAGCAGCTTAGCGCCCAGGCGGGAGCAGTACTTC
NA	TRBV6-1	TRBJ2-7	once	CASPRDTSYEQYF	TGTGCCAGCCCCCGGGACACCTCCTACGAGCAGTACTTC
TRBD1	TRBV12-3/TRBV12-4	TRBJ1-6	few	CASRDAGTGFSPLHF	TGTGCCAGCAGGGATGCCGGGACAGGGTTTTCACCCCTCCACTTT
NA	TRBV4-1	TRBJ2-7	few	CASSQQGTPSYEQYF	TGCGCCAGCAGCCAACAGGGGACTCCCTCCTACGAGCAGTACTTC
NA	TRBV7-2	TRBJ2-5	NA	CASSFTTGSPQETQYF	TGTGCCAGCAGCTTCACTACAGGGTCCCCCCAAGAGACCCAGTACTTC
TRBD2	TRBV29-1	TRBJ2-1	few	CSVYLTSGSYNEQFF	TGCAGCGTTTACCTTACTAGCGGAAGCTACAATGAGCAGTTCTTC
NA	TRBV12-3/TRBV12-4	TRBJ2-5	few	CASSPPEGGWTQYF	TGTGCCAGCAGTCCCCCGGAGGGTGGTTGGACCCAGTACTTC
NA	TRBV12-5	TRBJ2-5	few	CASGLGFREGTVETQYF	TGTGCTAGTGGTTTGGGTTTCAGGGAAGGGACGGTGGAGACCCAGTACTTC
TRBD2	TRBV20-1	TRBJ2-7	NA	CSARPPASGYEQYF	TGCAGTGCTAGACCCCCGGCTAGCGGGTACGAGCAGTACTTC
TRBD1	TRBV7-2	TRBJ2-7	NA	CASRQTGQGKKQYF	TGTGCCAGCAGACAAACCGGACAGGGGAAAAAGCAGTACTTC
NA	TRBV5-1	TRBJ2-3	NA	CASSLRGTRADTQYF	TGCGCCAGCAGCTTGCGGGGGACCCGCGCAGATACGCAGTATTTT
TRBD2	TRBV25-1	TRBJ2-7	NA	CASSEGGWTGTRGYNEQYF	TGTGCCAGCAGTGAAGGCGGCTGGACCGGGACTAGGGGATACAATGAGCAGTACTTC
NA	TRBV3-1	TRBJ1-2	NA	CASSQVTGDGYTF	TGTGCCAGCAGCCAAGTAACTGGGGATGGCTACACCTTC
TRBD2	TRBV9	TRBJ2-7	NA	CASSVGPSGDTYEQYF	TGTGCCAGCAGCGTAGGGCCTAGCGGGGACACCTACGAGCAGTACTTC
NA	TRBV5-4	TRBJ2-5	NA	CASSFGPAYQETQYF	TGTGCCAGCAGCTTTGGACCTGCGTACCAAGAGACCCAGTACTTC
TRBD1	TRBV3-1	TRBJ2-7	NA	CASSQEGGRGYEQYF	TGTGCCAGCAGCCAAGAAGGGGGCAGAGGTTACGAGCAGTACTTC
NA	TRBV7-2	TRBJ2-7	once	CASSPNRGRRPSYEQYF	TGTGCCAGCAGCCCGAACCGGGGGAGGCGGCCCTCCTACGAGCAGTACTTC
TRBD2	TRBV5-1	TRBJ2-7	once	CASSGLAGKVGEQYF	TGCGCCAGCAGTGGACTAGCGGGAAAAGTTGGCGAGCAGTACTTC
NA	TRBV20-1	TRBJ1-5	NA	CSASRAAGLSDQPQHF	TGCAGTGCTAGCCGCGCTGCGGGGTTGTCGGATCAGCCCCAGCATTTT
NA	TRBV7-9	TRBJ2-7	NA	CASSLREKSYEQYF	TGTGCCAGCAGCTTGAGGGAGAAATCCTACGAGCAGTACTTC
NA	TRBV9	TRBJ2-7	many	CASSPSVGGSYEQYF	TGTGCCAGCAGCCCCTCAGTGGGCGGCTCCTACGAGCAGTACTTC
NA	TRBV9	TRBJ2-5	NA	CASSADGQETQYF	TGTGCCAGCAGTGCGGACGGACAAGAGACCCAGTACTTC
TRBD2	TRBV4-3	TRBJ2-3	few	CASSQDMTSVDTQYF	TGCGCCAGCAGCCAAGATATGACTAGCGTAGATACGCAGTATTTT
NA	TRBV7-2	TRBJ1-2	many	CASSLDPGKFGYGYTF	TGTGCCAGCAGCTTAGATCCGGGGAAATTTGGTTATGGCTACACCTTC
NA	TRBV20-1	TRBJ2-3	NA	CSARDLLSLTQYF	TGCAGTGCTAGAGACCTACTGTCTCTCACGCAGTATTTT
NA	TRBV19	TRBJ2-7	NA	CASSGFESAYEQYF	TGTGCCAGTAGTGGTTTTGAGTCGGCCTACGAGCAGTACTTC
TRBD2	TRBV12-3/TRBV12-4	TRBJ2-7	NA	CASSFTGRVLLEQYF	TGTGCCAGCAGTTTTACCGGGAGGGTACTCCTGGAGCAGTACTTC
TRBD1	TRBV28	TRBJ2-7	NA	CAALRGREQYF	TGTGCCGCCCTCAGGGGGCGCGAGCAGTACTTC
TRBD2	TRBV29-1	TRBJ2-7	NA	CSVSTSGRLYEQYF	TGCAGCGTTTCGACTAGCGGGAGACTCTACGAGCAGTACTTC
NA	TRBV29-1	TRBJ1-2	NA	CTSRDGNYGYTF	TGCACCAGTAGGGACGGCAACTATGGCTACACCTTC
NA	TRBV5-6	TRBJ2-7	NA	CASSPGWQHYEQYF	TGTGCCAGCAGCCCTGGTTGGCAGCACTACGAGCAGTACTTC